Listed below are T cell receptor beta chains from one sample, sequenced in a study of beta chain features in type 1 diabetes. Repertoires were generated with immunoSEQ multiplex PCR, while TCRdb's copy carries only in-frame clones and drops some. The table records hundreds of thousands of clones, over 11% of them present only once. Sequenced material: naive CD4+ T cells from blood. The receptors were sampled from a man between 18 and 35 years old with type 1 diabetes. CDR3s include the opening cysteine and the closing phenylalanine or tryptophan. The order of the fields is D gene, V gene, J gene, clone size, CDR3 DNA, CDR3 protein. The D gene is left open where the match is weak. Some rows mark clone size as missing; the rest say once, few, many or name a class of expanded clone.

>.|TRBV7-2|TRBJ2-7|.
TGTGCCAGCAGCTTAGGGCGAGGGGACGAGCAGTACTTC
CASSLGRGDEQYF
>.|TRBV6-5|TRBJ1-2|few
TGTGCCAGCAGTTCAGAAGCTCGGTATGGCTACACCTTC
CASSSEARYGYTF
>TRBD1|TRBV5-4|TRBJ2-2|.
TGTGCCAGCAGCTACCTCAAATCGACAGGGGCGAACACCGGGGAGCTGTTTTTT
CASSYLKSTGANTGELFF
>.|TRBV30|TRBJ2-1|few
TGTGCCTGGAGTGTAGGCGTTGAGCAGTTCTTC
CAWSVGVEQFF
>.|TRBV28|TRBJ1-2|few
TGTGCCAGCAGTTTAGGAGGGTTAGGAGCTAGCTATGGCTACACCTTC
CASSLGGLGASYGYTF
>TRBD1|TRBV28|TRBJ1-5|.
TGTGCCAGCAGTTCTAACAGGGGTCTAAATCAGCCCCAGCATTTT
CASSSNRGLNQPQHF
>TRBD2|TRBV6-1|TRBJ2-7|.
TGTGCCAGCAGTGAACTCCCGGGACTAGGGTACGAGCAGTACTTC
CASSELPGLGYEQYF
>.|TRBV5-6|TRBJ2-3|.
TGTGCCAGCAGCTTGTTGGTGCAGGGTGGGGCAGATACGCAGTATTTT
CASSLLVQGGADTQYF
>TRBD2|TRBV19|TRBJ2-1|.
TGTGCCAGTAGTATATTGGCGGGGGGACTCTACAATGAGCAGTTCTTC
CASSILAGGLYNEQFF
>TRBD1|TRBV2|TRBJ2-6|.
TGTGCCGAGGGGACAGGGCGATCTGGGGCCAACGTCCTGACTTTC
CAEGTGRSGANVLTF
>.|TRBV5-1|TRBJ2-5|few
TGCGCCAGCAGCTTCTTAGGGGGACAAGAGACCCAGTACTTC
CASSFLGGQETQYF
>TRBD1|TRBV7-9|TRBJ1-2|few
TGTGCCAGCGACAGGGGTGCCAACTATGGCTACACCTTC
CASDRGANYGYTF
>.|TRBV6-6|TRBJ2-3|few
TGTGCCAGCAGTTACTCGACGGGGAGACGCACAGATACGCAGTATTTT
CASSYSTGRRTDTQYF
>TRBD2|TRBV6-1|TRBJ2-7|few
TGTGCCATCACCTCGGCGGGGGTAGCGGATGAGCAGTACTTC
CAITSAGVADEQYF
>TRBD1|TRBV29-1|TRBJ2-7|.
TGCAGCGGTGGTGGACAGGGCCTCTACGAGCAGTACTTC
CSGGGQGLYEQYF
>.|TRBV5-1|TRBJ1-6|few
TGCGCCAGCAACGTGGGGATAGGAGATCAGAATTCACCCCTCCACTTT
CASNVGIGDQNSPLHF
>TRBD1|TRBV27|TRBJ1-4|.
TGTGCCAGCAGTTTACAGGGGGCAAGTGAAAAACTGTTTTTT
CASSLQGASEKLFF
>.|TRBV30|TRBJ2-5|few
TGTGCCTGGAGACAGCAAGAGACCCAGTACTTC
CAWRQQETQYF
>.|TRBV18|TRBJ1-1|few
TGTGCCAGCTCCCCCCAGGTAGGGGCACAAGTCACTGAAGCTTTCTTT
CASSPQVGAQVTEAFF
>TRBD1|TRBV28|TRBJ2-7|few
TGTGCCGGATCGAGACAGGGCGACGAGCAGTACTTC
CAGSRQGDEQYF
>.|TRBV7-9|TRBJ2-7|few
TGTGCCAGCAGCCTAACAGGGACCGAGCAGTACTTC
CASSLTGTEQYF
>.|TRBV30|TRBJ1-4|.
TGTGCCTGGAGTGTACGTCCAGGAGGTGAAAAACTGTTTTTT
CAWSVRPGGEKLFF
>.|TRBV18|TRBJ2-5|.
TGTGCCAGCTCACCACCGTCGTCCGGGGAGACCCAGTACTTC
CASSPPSSGETQYF
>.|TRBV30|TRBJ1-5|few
TGTGCCTGGAGCCGGGACAGCAATCAGCCCCAGCATTTT
CAWSRDSNQPQHF
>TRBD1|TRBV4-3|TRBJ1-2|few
TGCGCCAGCAGCCAAGATAATTCTTTTCCCGGACAGGGGGCCTATGGCTACACCTTC
CASSQDNSFPGQGAYGYTF
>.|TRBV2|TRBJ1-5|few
TGTGCCAGCAGTGAATCAACAGGCAATCAGCCCCAGCATTTT
CASSESTGNQPQHF
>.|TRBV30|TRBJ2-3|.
TGTGCCTGGGATCAGGGACGGACTATTCCTAGCACAGATACGCAGTATTTT
CAWDQGRTIPSTDTQYF
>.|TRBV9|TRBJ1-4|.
TGTGCCAGCAGCGCCCTGGGGGCAAGTAATGAAAAACTGTTTTTT
CASSALGASNEKLFF
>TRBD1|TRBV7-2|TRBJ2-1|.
TGTGCCAGCAGCCGGGACAGACAAGTCCACAATGAGCAGTTCTTC
CASSRDRQVHNEQFF
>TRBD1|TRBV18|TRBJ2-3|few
TGTGCCAGCTCATTCGGACAGGAGACCACAGATACGCAGTATTTT
CASSFGQETTDTQYF
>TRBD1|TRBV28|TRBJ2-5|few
TGTGCCAGCAGAGGACAGGGCCAAGAGACCCAGTACTTC
CASRGQGQETQYF
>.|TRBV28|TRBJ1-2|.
TGTGCCAGCAGCCTAATTCAGCGGCTCGACTATGGCTACACCTTC
CASSLIQRLDYGYTF
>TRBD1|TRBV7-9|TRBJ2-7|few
TGTGCCAGCAGCTTAGGAGACAGGGTCAACTTC
CASSLGDRVNF